This T cell receptor beta chain was sequenced for a study of T cell clones after liver transplantation. Germline lookup yields CDR1 SEHNR and CDR2 FQNEAQ (reference sequence). This CDR3 contains 11 residues. V shed 11 bases and J shed 5 bases, with 12 bases lying between them. Regarding this clone: Its antigen remains unknown.

General study findings and limits: Small, mixed patient groups and varying post-transplant times limit these conclusions. In two subjects, few donor cells limited the measurable donor-reactive repertoire.

Sequencing used immunoSEQ multiplex PCR; TCRdb keeps in-frame clones, though not all of them. Of about 76,000 clones listed, roughly 85% are singletons. J is TRBJ2-5 and V is TRBV7-9; D is unresolved. The sequence came from a human patient who received a liver transplant. Some of the T cells may derive from the graft donor. This specimen was CD4+ T cells from blood, taken at the 22-month timepoint. In nucleotides, the CDR3 is TGTGCCTCTACCCCCGAGGAGACCCAGTACTTC. Translating it yields CASTPEETQYF.